The next 25 T cell receptor beta chains were all read from a single sample in a study of T cells in Graves' hyperthyroidism and ophthalmopathy. Using RNA transcripts as the source, TCR beta CDR3 regions were amplified. Initially, a first-round RT-PCR of the TCR CDR3 employed the HTBI primer set. Using its own MiXCR run on the multiplex PCR reads, TCRdb lists one record per CDR3 protein. The sample carries approximately 640,000 distinct CDR3 sequences, roughly 16% recorded once. Sequencing was done on a sample of blood. These receptors came from a woman in her thirties with Graves' hyperthyroidism.

This clonotype was detected many times. This sequence joins TRBV6-2 or TRBV6-3 and TRBJ2-2; TRBD2 agrees at 9 bases. The CDR3 consists of 15 residues. J gave up 5 bases and V 2 bases, and 3 bases lay outside the gene matches. CDR1 and CDR2 (germline): MNHEY, SVGEGT. The CDR3 bases are TGTGCCAGCAGTTACGCGGGAGGGAGAACCGGGGAGCTGTTTTTT. The encoded protein is CASSYAGGRTGELFF.

In its sample, this clonotype was seen many times. V usage is TRBV6-1 and J usage is TRBJ2-3; 7 bases are a match to TRBD1. CDR3 length equals 13 residues. Germline CDR1 reads MNHNS; CDR2 reads SASEGT. Unmatched junction bases numbered 5, after V lost 10 bases and J lost 1 base. The CDR3 DNA reads TGTGCCAACCGACAGGGAGGCACAGATACGCAGTATTTT. This encodes CANRQGGTDTQYF.

This clonotype has a handful of counts. The chain carries TRBV28 and TRBJ2-4; D call uncertain. The CDR3 consists of 15 residues. Germline V gene data show CDR1 as MDHEN and CDR2 as SYDVKM. The V end was cut by 4 bases, the J end by 3 bases, with 13 bases between. The CDR3 nucleotides read TGTGCCAGCAGTTACCAGGAAGATGGCAAAAACATTCAGTACTTC. Translated, it gives CASSYQEDGKNIQYF.

This chain joins TRBV4-1 and TRBJ2-1, with D perhaps matching TRBD1 (5 bases). The V end lost 3 bases, the J end lost 9 bases, and 9 bases lay between the germline ends. The germline CDR1 and CDR2 sequences are MGHRA and YSYEKL. The CDR3 spans 12 residues. The CDR3 protein is CASSQQGGEQFF. CDR3 nucleotide sequence: TGCGCCAGCAGCCAGCAGGGTGGTGAGCAGTTCTTC.

The chain uses TRBV12-3 or TRBV12-4 and TRBJ1-5; possible D gene TRBD1, 5 bases. The CDR3 spans 15 residues. V was cut by 7 bases and J by 4 bases, with 17 bases left in between. CDR3 nucleotide sequence: TGTGCCAGCATTAAAGACAGCGCCCTAAATCAGCCCCAGCATTTT. Translation gives CASIKDSALNQPQHF.

This clonotype was counted many times. V is TRBV30 and J is TRBJ2-1; D could derive from TRBD1 or TRBD2 (5 bases each). V lost 4 bases and J 9 bases, leaving 16 bases between the germline ends. This CDR3 contains 13 residues. From germline, CDR1 is GTSNPN and CDR2 SVGIG (reference sequence). The CDR3 sequence is CAWTRGGTGEQFF. Here the CDR3 DNA reads TGTGCCTGGACCCGAGGTGGGACGGGTGAGCAGTTCTTC.

J is TRBJ2-1 and V is TRBV5-4; D might be TRBD1 or TRBD2, each matching 5 bases. Trimming took 4 bases from V and 0 from J, leaving 11 bases between them. Germline CDR1 and CDR2: SGHNT and YYREEE (reference sequence). This CDR3 spans 15 amino acids. The CDR3 reads CASSRDGSSYNEQFF. For the CDR3, the DNA is TGTGCCAGCAGCCGGGACGGAAGCTCCTACAATGAGCAGTTCTTC.

The table lists this clonotype with many counts. The chain is built from TRBV13 and TRBJ1-5, with 8 bases matching TRBD1. Unmatched junction bases numbered 2, after V lost 5 bases and J lost 5 bases. Germline values: CDR1 PRHDT, CDR2 FYEKMQ (reference sequence). CDR3 size: 13 residues. CDR3 in amino acids: CASSMGQDQPQHF. The CDR3 DNA follows: TGTGCCAGCAGCATGGGACAGGATCAGCCCCAGCATTTT.

A remark on this clonotype: A clone one base away is much larger, so this may be a read error. In nucleotides, the CDR3 is TGTGCCAGCCGACAGGGGACCTTATATGGCTACGCCTTC. Translating gives CASRQGTLYGYAF. J is TRBJ1-2 and V is TRBV11-3, with 8 positions matching TRBD1. The CDR3 is made up of 13 amino acids. Germline V CDR1 and CDR2: SGHNT, YENEEA.

This clonotype was seen many times. V is TRBV18 and J is TRBJ2-7; D uncertain. The CDR3 spans 12 residues. V lost 5 bases to trimming and J lost 4 bases, with 9 bases between them. Germline CDR1 and CDR2: KGHSH and LQKENI. The DNA of the CDR3 is TGTGCCAGCTCATCACTGGTTTACGAGCAGTACTTC. Its translation: CASSSLVYEQYF.

The table lists this clonotype with many counts. The V gene is TRBV2, the J gene TRBJ2-3, with 13 bases identical to TRBD2. J was trimmed by 0 bases and V by 5 bases; bases with no gene match: 5. Per the germline V gene, CDR1 is SNHLY and CDR2 is FYNNEI. The CDR3 is 17 amino acids. The CDR3 sequence: CASSPGLAGASTDTQYF. Written as DNA, the CDR3 is TGTGCCAGCAGTCCCGGACTAGCGGGAGCTAGCACAGATACGCAGTATTTT.

This rearrangement joins TRBV20-1 to TRBJ1-2; D not resolved. Germline CDR1 is DFQATT and CDR2 is SNEGSKA (reference sequence). The length of the CDR3 is 10 residues. With 6 bases removed from V and 8 bases from J, the gap between germline ends came to 10 bases. CDR3 in amino acids: CSATPGGYTF. Written as DNA, the CDR3 is TGCAGTGCAACTCCTGGGGGCTACACCTTC.

This clonotype has more than one count but fewer than ten. This rearrangement joins TRBV27 to TRBJ2-7, with D unclear. V lost 0 bases and J lost 3, with 12 bases in between. Germline V CDR1 and CDR2: MNHEY, SMNVEV (reference sequence). This CDR3 region has 15 residues. The CDR3 DNA is TGTGCCAGCAGTTTATCCCCATTTCGCGGCTACGAGCAGTACTTC. Protein sequence: CASSLSPFRGYEQYF.

This clonotype has ten or more counts. Its ends do not fully match the called genes, so a read error is possible. The chain combines TRBV5-1 with TRBJ1-5, with D uncertain. The CDR3 has 13 residues. Germline V gene sequence: CDR1 SGHRS, CDR2 YFSETQ. In DNA form, the CDR3 reads TGTGCCAGCAGCCTCGGAGATAATCAGCCCCAGCATTTT. Protein product: CASSLGDNQPQHF.

The table lists this clonotype with a few counts. The chain links TRBV16 to TRBJ2-2; D unclear. There are 14 residues in the CDR3. Trimming removed 1 base from V and 1 base from J, with 4 bases in between. In germline, CDR1 is KGHSY, CDR2 FQNENV. This chain's CDR3 is CASSQLQNTGELFF. The CDR3 DNA reads TGTGCCAGCAGCCAATTACAGAACACCGGGGAGCTGTTTTTT.

There are a few counts of this clonotype. The genes are TRBV6-5 and TRBJ1-5; weak D call: TRBD1 (5 bases). Germline CDR1 reads MNHEY; CDR2 reads SVGAGI. The V and J ends lost 2 bases and 6 bases respectively, with 11 bases between them. This CDR3 is 14 amino acids long. The CDR3 DNA reads TGTGCCAGCAGTTACGAGGGGCGTAGTCAGCCCCAGCATTTT. Its translation: CASSYEGRSQPQHF.

V and J are TRBV29-1 and TRBJ2-2; perhaps D is TRBD1 or TRBD2 (5 bases each). The CDR3 totals 14 residues. Germline loops: CDR1 SQVTM, CDR2 ANQGSEA. Deletions cut 1 base from V and 3 bases from J, with 9 bases between. The CDR3 spells CSVEGVGDTGELFF. The CDR3 region has the DNA TGCAGCGTTGAAGGAGTGGGGGACACCGGGGAGCTGTTTTTT.

This clonotype was seen repeatedly, ten times or more. The chain combines TRBV6-1 with TRBJ2-3; 10 bases agree with TRBD2. Germline CDR1 reads MNHNS; CDR2 reads SASEGT. The CDR3 has 16 amino acids. Trimming cost V 7 bases and J 3 bases; bases outside gene matches: 10. The CDR3 DNA follows: TGTGCCAGCACCACTAGCGGGAAGGACCTTACAGATACGCAGTATTTT. It codes for CASTTSGKDLTDTQYF.

This clonotype was observed many times. This chain uses TRBV20-1 with TRBJ2-1; the D gene is possibly TRBD2 (5 bases). The V and J ends lost 6 bases and 4 bases respectively, with 16 bases between them. The CDR3 spans 14 residues. From germline, CDR1 is DFQATT and CDR2 SNEGSKA (reference sequence). Here the CDR3 DNA reads TGCAGTGCGCCTATACGATCGGGATACAATGAGCAGTTCTTC. It yields the protein CSAPIRSGYNEQFF.

This clonotype was counted at least ten times. V gene TRBV3-1 combines with J gene TRBJ2-1, with TRBD2 identical over 10 bases. V lost 3 bases to trimming and J lost 8 bases; unmatched junction nucleotides: 7. Germline V gene lookup returns CDR1 LGHDT and CDR2 YNNKEL (reference sequence). There are 15 residues in the CDR3. Here the CDR3 reads CASSQYEREGDEQFF. CDR3 DNA: TGTGCCAGCAGCCAGTATGAGCGGGAGGGCGATGAGCAGTTCTTC.

V gene TRBV9 combines with J gene TRBJ1-1; tentatively, D is TRBD1 (6 bases). Trimming took off 4 bases at V and 0 bases at J, with 25 bases between the two ends. The CDR3 is 19 residues long. CDR1 and CDR2 (germline): SGDLS, YYNGEE. The CDR3 nucleotides read TGTGCCAGCAGCCCCCTCCGGGACATTCATAATACCATGAACACTGAAGCTTTCTTT. Translation: CASSPLRDIHNTMNTEAFF.

This clonotype was recorded at least ten times. The chain carries TRBV24-1 and TRBJ2-5, with D unclear. Trimming left V 5 bases short and J 5 bases short, with 14 bases between. This CDR3 is 14 amino acids long. CDR1 is KGHDR, CDR2 SFDVKD, per germline. CDR3 residues: CATSVGPLSETQYF. CDR3 nucleotide sequence: TGTGCCACCAGTGTTGGCCCACTATCGGAGACCCAGTACTTC.

In its sample, this clonotype was seen many times. This chain joins TRBV30 and TRBJ2-1; D possibly corresponds to TRBD1 (5 bases). The V end lost 1 base, the J end lost 5 bases, and 6 bases lay between the germline ends. The CDR3 contains 12 residues. The V gene's germline CDR1 is GTSNPN and CDR2 SVGIG (reference sequence). The CDR3 region is CAWSGQHNEQFF. The DNA for the CDR3 is TGTGCCTGGAGTGGACAGCACAATGAGCAGTTCTTC.

J is TRBJ1-5 and V is TRBV7-3; maybe TRBD1 (6 bases). The CDR3 covers 16 residues. CDR1 is SGHTA, CDR2 FQGTGA, per germline. V lost 3 bases to trimming and J lost 0 bases, with 12 bases between them. Here the CDR3 reads CASSLGRGSSNQPQHF. The CDR3 region has the DNA TGTGCCAGCAGCTTGGGCAGGGGTAGTAGCAATCAGCCCCAGCATTTT.

There are many counts of this clonotype. The chain has TRBV2 and TRBJ1-2, with unresolved D. CDR1 and CDR2 (germline): SNHLY, FYNNEI. The ends were cut back, 3 bases at V and 5 bases at J, with 16 bases in the middle. The CDR3 has 15 amino acids. The CDR3 sequence: CASSEGLHKSYGYTF. The CDR3 bases are TGTGCCAGCAGTGAGGGCCTCCATAAGAGTTATGGCTACACCTTC.